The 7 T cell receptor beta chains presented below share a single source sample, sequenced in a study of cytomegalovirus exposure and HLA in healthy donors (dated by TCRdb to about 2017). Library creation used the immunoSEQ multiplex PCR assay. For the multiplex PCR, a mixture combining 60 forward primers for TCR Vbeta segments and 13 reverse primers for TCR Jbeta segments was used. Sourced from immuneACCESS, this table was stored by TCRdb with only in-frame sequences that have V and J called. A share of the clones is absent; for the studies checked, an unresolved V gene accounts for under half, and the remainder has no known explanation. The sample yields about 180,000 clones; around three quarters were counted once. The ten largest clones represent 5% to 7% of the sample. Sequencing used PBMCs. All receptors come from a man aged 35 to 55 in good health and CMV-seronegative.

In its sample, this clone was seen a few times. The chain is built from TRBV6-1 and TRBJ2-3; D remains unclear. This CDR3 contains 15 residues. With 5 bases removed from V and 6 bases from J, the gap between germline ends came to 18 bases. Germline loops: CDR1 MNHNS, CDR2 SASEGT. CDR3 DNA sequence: TGTGCCAGCAGTCAGAGAGGCCAGATGTGGGATACGCAGTATTTT. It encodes CASSQRGQMWDTQYF.

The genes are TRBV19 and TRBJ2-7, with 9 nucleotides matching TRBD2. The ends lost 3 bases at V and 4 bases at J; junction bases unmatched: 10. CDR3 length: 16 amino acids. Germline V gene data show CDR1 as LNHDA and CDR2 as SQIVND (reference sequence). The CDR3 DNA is TGTGCCAGTAGTATTACGAACCTAGCGGGGAAATACGAGCAGTACTTC. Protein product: CASSITNLAGKYEQYF.

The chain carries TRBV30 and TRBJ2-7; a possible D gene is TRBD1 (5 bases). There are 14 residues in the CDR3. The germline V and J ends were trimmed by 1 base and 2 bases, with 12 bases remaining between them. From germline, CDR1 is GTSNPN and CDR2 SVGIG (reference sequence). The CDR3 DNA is TGTGCCTGGAGTGGGACACAAGCACCCTACGAGCAGTACTTC. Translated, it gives CAWSGTQAPYEQYF.

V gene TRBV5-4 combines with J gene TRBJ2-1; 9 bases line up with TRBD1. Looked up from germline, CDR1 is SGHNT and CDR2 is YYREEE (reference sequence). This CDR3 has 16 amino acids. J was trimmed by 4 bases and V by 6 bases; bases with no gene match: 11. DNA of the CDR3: TGTGCCAGCATTCCGCCGGGACAGGGAGGTTACAATGAGCAGTTCTTC. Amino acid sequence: CASIPPGQGGYNEQFF.

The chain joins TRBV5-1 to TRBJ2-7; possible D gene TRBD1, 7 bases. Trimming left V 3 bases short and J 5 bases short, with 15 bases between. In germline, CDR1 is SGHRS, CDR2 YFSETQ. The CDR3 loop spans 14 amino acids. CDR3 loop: CASSSQGGAHEQYF. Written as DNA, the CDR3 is TGCGCCAGCAGCTCTCAGGGGGGCGCCCACGAGCAGTACTTC.

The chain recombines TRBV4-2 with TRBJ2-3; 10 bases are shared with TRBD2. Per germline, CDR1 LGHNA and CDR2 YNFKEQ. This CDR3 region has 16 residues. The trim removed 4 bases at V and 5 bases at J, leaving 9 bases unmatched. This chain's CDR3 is CASSPRERGGGDTQYF. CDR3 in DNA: TGTGCCAGCAGCCCAAGAGAGCGGGGGGGCGGAGATACGCAGTATTTT.

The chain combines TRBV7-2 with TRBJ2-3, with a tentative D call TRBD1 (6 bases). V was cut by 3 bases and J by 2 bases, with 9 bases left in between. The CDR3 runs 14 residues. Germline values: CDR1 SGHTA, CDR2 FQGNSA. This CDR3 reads CASSFGTLTDTQYF. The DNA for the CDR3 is TGTGCCAGCAGCTTCGGGACACTCACAGATACGCAGTATTTT.